The sample holds many counts of the clone carrying this TCR beta chain. Its antigen is unknown. This sample stems from a study of response to subunit inactivated influenza vaccine. Study-wide results and caveats: There was a suggestion from the authors that each seasonal influenza vaccination recruits few new T cells.

TCRdb re-called the RT-PCR reads through MiXCR, storing one row per CDR3 protein. The table records approximately 500,000 distinct CDR3 sequences, around 13% of them present only once. Source: PBMCs from blood, taken roughly 12 days after vaccination. This TCR was recovered from a middle-aged man who received an inactivated influenza vaccine.

The CDR3 coding sequence is TGCGCCAGCAGCTCGAGGGGCGAGACTGAAGCTTTCTTT. It codes for CASSSRGETEAFF. J is TRBJ1-1 and V is TRBV5-1; D may be TRBD1 (5 bases). The V end was cut by 3 bases, the J end by 5 bases, with 11 bases between. The CDR3 length is 13 residues. Germline V gene lookup returns CDR1 SGHRS and CDR2 YFSETQ.